This is a list of T cell receptor beta chains from one sample in a study of blood T cell repertoires in COVID-19. Generated by immunoSEQ multiplex PCR, the TCRdb table keeps only in-frame clones and is missing some. The data show over 200,000 clones, 87% seen once. The sequenced material came from PBMCs or T cells enriched from blood (not recorded which). Source of these receptors: a man aged 18-30 years with acute COVID-19. Each CDR3 is given with its conserved first and last residue. Fields, in order: J gene, CDR3 length, clone size, V gene, CDR3 protein. Size tells how often a clone was seen (once, few, many) or the class of an expanded clone, and some rows leave it out.

>TRBJ1-5|15|NA|TRBV7-2
CASTPREGANQPQHF
>TRBJ1-5|16|NA|TRBV7-2
CASRRTGGYSNQPQHF
>TRBJ2-5|15|NA|TRBV2
CASYGQGGLQETQYF
>TRBJ1-1|13|NA|TRBV28
CASSFRTDTEAFF
>TRBJ1-1|13|NA|TRBV30
CAWSVHEGTEAFF
>TRBJ2-2|12|NA|TRBV30
CAWNTETGELFF
>TRBJ1-1|12|NA|TRBV12-3/TRBV12-4
CASRGGNTEAFF
>TRBJ2-3|15|NA|TRBV7-9
CASSAGQGDTDTQYF
>TRBJ1-2|13|NA|TRBV2
CASSKKGFAGYTF
>TRBJ2-1|15|NA|TRBV2
CASSGDYLSYNEQFF
>TRBJ1-1|14|NA|TRBV5-5
CASSLSPSEQGAFF
>TRBJ2-1|15|few|TRBV5-1
CASSSGLYSYNEQFF
>TRBJ2-2|16|NA|TRBV11-2
CASSLRLAGGTGELFF
>TRBJ2-1|16|NA|TRBV7-3
CASSPMGTGLGNEQFF
>TRBJ2-1|16|once|TRBV6-1
CASSASTSGNNNEQFF
>TRBJ2-2|14|NA|TRBV6-4
CASSDRTSSGELFF
>TRBJ2-7|14|NA|TRBV7-9
CASSLAGLSYEQYF
>TRBJ1-1|11|NA|TRBV30
CAWSLYPQAFF
>TRBJ1-2|16|NA|TRBV3-1/TRBV3-2
CASSQDLPSANYGYTF
>TRBJ2-1|15|once|TRBV7-6
CASSLAVGAYNEQFF
>TRBJ1-2|13|NA|TRBV28
CASRRQGAFGYTF
>TRBJ2-2|18|NA|TRBV3-1/TRBV3-2
CASSRGLAGVGSTGELFF
>TRBJ2-3|12|NA|TRBV5-4
CASSSGGDTQYF
>TRBJ1-5|15|NA|TRBV6-5
CASRQVGGGNQPQHF
>TRBJ2-7|14|NA|TRBV27
CASSFAGPSYEQYF
>TRBJ2-1|17|NA|TRBV7-9
CASSPESIWRGLGEQFF
>TRBJ2-1|18|NA|TRBV25-1
CASSENRAGPSSYNEQFF
>TRBJ2-7|16|NA|TRBV9
CASSFGSEGEPYEQYF
>TRBJ1-5|12|NA|TRBV5-1
CASSLNGQPQHF
>TRBJ1-6|16|NA|TRBV28
CASSTGTGGHNSPLHF
>TRBJ1-5|13|NA|TRBV11-2
CASQGTSNQPQHF
>TRBJ2-3|16|NA|TRBV18
CASSPPGRDVADTQYF
>TRBJ1-4|13|NA|TRBV28
CASSYRGGEKLFF
>TRBJ1-4|15|NA|TRBV4-1
CASSLGRRTNEKLFF
>TRBJ1-2|16|NA|TRBV3-1/TRBV3-2
CASSQVTQGPDYGYTF
>TRBJ1-4|14|NA|TRBV7-8
CASSYTGLREKLFF
>TRBJ2-7|14|NA|TRBV5-6
CASSQGSVVYEQYF
>TRBJ2-7|15|NA|TRBV4-3
CASSQDFAGGAEQYF
>TRBJ2-1|15|NA|TRBV5-1
CASSFEGSSYNEQFF
>TRBJ2-3|16|NA|TRBV6-4
CASSSLAGDPTDTQYF
>TRBJ2-7|14|NA|TRBV27
CASSLYGRTYEQYF
>TRBJ2-5|16|NA|TRBV24-1
CATSDLQGREQETQYF
>TRBJ2-5|18|NA|TRBV5-1
CASSSGLAGGPGQETQYF
>TRBJ2-2|15|once|TRBV5-6
CASSLGGRRTGELFF
>TRBJ1-6|14|NA|TRBV18
CASSPGQNNSPLHF
>TRBJ2-7|16|NA|TRBV6-2/TRBV6-3
CASSRGWDREVSEQYF
>TRBJ2-1|14|once|TRBV7-9
CASSATSGRNEQFF
>TRBJ2-7|14|NA|TRBV7-2
CASGNRDRVGEQYF
>TRBJ2-7|14|NA|TRBV18
CASSPSGFTYEQYF
>TRBJ2-5|13|NA|TRBV25-1
CASSLRGSETQYF
>TRBJ1-3|18|NA|TRBV4-1
CASSPILLTGSSGNTIYF